These 32 T cell receptor beta chains were all obtained from the same sample, sequenced in a study of vaccination and CD4 T cells after COVID-19. Their specific antigens are unknown. The Oncomine TCR Beta short-read assay sequenced DNA from cultured CD4+ T cells. MiXCR, applied by TCRdb to the PCR reads, yields one record per CDR3 protein. This table has thousands of distinct CDR3 sequences, 50% to 65% appearing once. Treatment described: approximately 9-day PBMC culture with coronavirus spike peptide pools or control peptides (ViraFEST assay). The sample consisted of CD4+ T cells from blood, cultured in vitro. Receptor source: a human donor who had recovered from COVID-19.

This chain joins TRBV5-4 and TRBJ1-1, with D unclear. Deletions cut 4 bases from V and 1 base from J, with 14 bases between. Germline V lookup: CDR1 SGHNT, CDR2 YYREEE (reference sequence). This CDR3 spans 15 amino acids. The CDR3 is CASSVARPPNTEAFF. DNA for the CDR3: TGTGCCAGCAGCGTGGCCAGGCCTCCGAACACTGAAGCTTTCTTT. The full variable domain, in which reference TRBV5-4 and TRBJ1-1 provide the parts outside the CDR3, is ETGVTQSPTHLIKTRGQQVTLRCSSQSGHNTVSWYQQALGQGPQFIFQYYREEENGRGNFPPRFSGLQFPNYSSELNVNALELDDSALYLCASSVARPPNTEAFFGQGTRLTVV.

In this sample, this clonotype turned up a few times. The genes are TRBV30 and TRBJ1-2; a weak D match, TRBD1 (6 bases). The germline CDR1 and CDR2 sequences are GTSNPN and SVGIG (reference sequence). The CDR3 spans 14 residues. V was clipped by 8 bases and J by 5 bases, with 21 bases between them. The CDR3 sequence is CAGGLTGRGYGYTF. CDR3 nucleotides: TGTGCCGGGGGATTGACAGGCCGGGGGTATGGCTACACCTTC. Combining the CDR3 with reference TRBV30 and TRBJ1-2 gives the whole variable domain SQTIHQWPATLVQPVGSPLSLECTVEGTSNPNLYWYRQAAGRGLQLLFYSVGIGQISSEVPQNLSASRPQDRQFILSSKKLLLSDSGFYLCAGGLTGRGYGYTFGSGTRLTVV.

The V call is TRBV7-8, the J call TRBJ1-5; 8 positions agree with TRBD1. The CDR3 loop spans 20 amino acids. The V segment lost 5 bases and the J segment 0 bases; nucleotides outside the gene matches: 18. Germline V CDR1 and CDR2: SGHVS, FQNEAQ. CDR3 coding DNA: TGTGCCAGCAGCCCAACATCAGGGGGCTGGGGGGGGTATAGCAATCAGCCCCAGCATTTT. Protein product: CASSPTSGGWGGYSNQPQHF.

This clonotype was recorded once. The gene calls are TRBV2 and TRBJ1-4, with TRBD1 identical over 7 bases. Germline loops: CDR1 SNHLY, CDR2 FYNNEI. Trimming cost V 7 bases and J 5 bases; bases outside gene matches: 1. The CDR3 runs to 12 residues. CDR3 amino acids: CASNRGNEKLFF. The CDR3 DNA reads as TGTGCCAGCAACAGGGGAAATGAAAAACTGTTTTTT.

Comments on this clonotype: The CDR3 carries no conserved terminal phenylalanine or tryptophan, so it likely arises from a read error. The chain is built from TRBV6-4 and TRBJ1-2; TRBD1 aligns across 7 bases. CDR3 length: 13 residues. The germline gives CDR1 MRHNA, CDR2 SNTAGT. The chain's CDR3 is CVTRQGQEYGYTL. CDR3 sequence (DNA): TGTGTCACCAGACAGGGACAAGAGTATGGCTACACCCTC.

This clonotype was picked up one time. J is TRBJ2-7 and V is TRBV15, with unresolved D. V was trimmed by 0 bases and J by 0 bases, leaving 6 bases between them. The CDR3 loop spans 14 amino acids. Germline loops: CDR1 LNHNV, CDR2 YYDKDF (reference sequence). The CDR3 DNA reads as TGTGCCACCAGCAGAGATTTGGCCTCCTACGAGCAGTACTTC. Translated: CATSRDLASYEQYF.

This clonotype was seen just once. This sequence joins TRBV9 and TRBJ1-6, with TRBD1 as a possible D gene (5 bases). Germline CDR1 and CDR2: SGDLS and YYNGEE. V was clipped by 3 bases and J by 2 bases, with 9 bases between them. The CDR3 is 15 amino acids. CDR3 sequence: CASSAGLPYNSPLHF. The CDR3 nucleotides read TGTGCCAGCAGCGCAGGGTTGCCCTATAATTCACCCCTCCACTTT.

V usage is TRBV15 and J usage is TRBJ1-6; 7 bases are shared with TRBD1. This CDR3 spans 13 amino acids. J was trimmed by 10 bases and V by 5 bases; bases with no gene match: 5. Looked up from germline, CDR1 is LNHNV and CDR2 is YYDKDF (reference sequence). This chain's CDR3 is CATSDRAVSPLHF. CDR3 nucleotides: TGTGCCACCAGCGACAGGGCGGTATCACCCCTCCACTTT. Full variable domain (missing parts from reference TRBV15 and TRBJ1-6): DAMVIQNPRYQVTQFGKPVTLSCSQTLNHNVMYWYQQKSSQAPKLLFHYYDKDFNNEADTPDNFQSRRPNTSFCFLDIRSPGLGDTAMYLCATSDRAVSPLHFGNGTRLTVT.

This chain links TRBV20-1 with TRBJ2-3; 7 bases match TRBD1. In germline, CDR1 is DFQATT, CDR2 SNEGSKA (reference sequence). V was pared by 1 base and J by 4 bases, with 8 bases of the junction left unmatched. This CDR3 has 15 residues. CDR3 sequence (DNA): TGCAGTGCTAGAGTCCTAGGGGGCTGGTCAGATACGCAGTATTTT. Amino acid sequence: CSARVLGGWSDTQYF.

This clonotype has a handful of counts. The chain links TRBV24-1 to TRBJ2-2; 12 nucleotides agree with TRBD2. With V trimmed by 10 bases and J by 0 bases, 11 bases remained unmatched. CDR1 KGHDR and CDR2 SFDVKD come from the germline V gene. This CDR3 region has 18 residues. The CDR3 region has the DNA TGTGCCACTAGGGGACTAGCGGGCACTACCGCGAACACCGGGGAGCTGTTTTTT. This gives the protein CATRGLAGTTANTGELFF.

This clonotype was observed once. The chain combines TRBV7-2 with TRBJ1-5; D remains ambiguous. CDR1 is SGHTA, CDR2 FQGNSA, per germline. V lost 8 bases and J lost 6, with 14 bases in between. This CDR3 is built from 13 residues. The CDR3, as DNA: TGTGCCAGCCAAAATCTCTGGGGTCAGCCCCAGCATTTT. It encodes CASQNLWGQPQHF.

This chain links TRBV11-2 with TRBJ1-2; D remains ambiguous. Trimming removed 0 bases at V and 2 bases at J, with 4 bases between. The CDR3 totals 13 residues. CDR1 is SGHAT and CDR2 is FQNNGV in the germline V gene. Here the CDR3 DNA reads TGTGCCAGCAGCTTAGACAGGAACTATGGCTACACCTTC. It encodes CASSLDRNYGYTF.

The rearrangement uses TRBV27 and TRBJ2-1; 10 nucleotides line up with TRBD2. The V and J ends lost 1 base and 0 bases, in that order; junction bases with no gene match: 3. The length of the CDR3 is 17 residues. Germline V gene data show CDR1 as MNHEY and CDR2 as SMNVEV (reference sequence). The CDR3 DNA is TGTGCCAGCAGTTTATTACGGACTAGCGGCTCCTACAATGAGCAGTTCTTC. Amino acid sequence: CASSLLRTSGSYNEQFF.

This chain connects TRBV18 to TRBJ2-3, with a tentative D call TRBD1 (5 bases). Germline V gives CDR1 KGHSH, CDR2 LQKENI. Between the trimmed V and J ends, which lost 1 base and 6 bases, there was a span of 14 bases. CDR3 size: 15 residues. The CDR3 DNA reads TGTGCCAGCTCACCACGTTCAGGGCCGGAGGATACGCAGTATTTT. This translates into CASSPRSGPEDTQYF.

The V gene is TRBV12-5, the J gene TRBJ1-6, with D possibly matching TRBD1 (5 bases). The CDR3 extends over 13 amino acids. Per germline, CDR1 LGHNT and CDR2 FRNRAP. Trimming stripped 6 bases from V and 10 bases from J, with 13 bases between. The CDR3 DNA is TGTGCTAGTGGATTCGGGGGAAGATCACCCCTCCACTTT. Protein sequence: CASGFGGRSPLHF.

V and J are TRBV7-6 and TRBJ2-7; TRBD2 might be the D (5 bases). The CDR3 spans 13 residues. The ends were cut back, 1 base at V and 6 bases at J, with 10 bases in the middle. The germline CDR1 and CDR2 sequences are SGHVS and FNYEAQ. CDR3 sequence (DNA): TGTGCCAGCAGCTTAGGGCAGCGGTCCGAGCAGTACTTC. Translation gives CASSLGQRSEQYF.

V and J are TRBV20-1 and TRBJ2-5; 10 bases map to TRBD2. The CDR3 runs 14 residues. Looked up from germline, CDR1 is DFQATT and CDR2 is SNEGSKA (reference sequence). J gave up 2 bases and V 4 bases, and 4 bases lay outside the gene matches. For the CDR3, the DNA is TGCAGTGCTACCCGGACTAGCGGACAAGAGACCCAGTACTTC. It encodes CSATRTSGQETQYF.

Turning to this clonotype: An end of the junction differs from the germline gene, which may be a read error. J is TRBJ1-2 and V is TRBV5-1; tentatively, D is TRBD1 (5 bases). Germline values: CDR1 SGHRS, CDR2 YFSETQ. This CDR3 region has 13 residues. CDR3 DNA: TGCGCCAGCAGCCCCGAGGGGAGCTATGGCCACACCTTC. Translation: CASSPEGSYGHTF. Combining the CDR3 with reference TRBV5-1 and TRBJ1-2 gives the whole variable domain KAGVTQTPRYLIKTRGQQVTLSCSPISGHRSVSWYQQTPGQGLQFLFEYFSETQRNKGNFPGRFSGRQFSNSRSEMNVSTLELGDSALYLCASSPEGSYGHTFGSGTRLTVV.

This chain uses TRBV30 with TRBJ2-2, with TRBD1 identical over 7 bases. Germline lookup yields CDR1 GTSNPN and CDR2 SVGIG (reference sequence). This CDR3 has 15 residues. V trimming: 3 bases; J trimming: 3 bases; junction bases outside the gene matches: 7. The CDR3 DNA sequence: TGTGCCTGGAGGCGACAGGGAGCGGACACCGGGGAGCTGTTTTTT. This encodes CAWRRQGADTGELFF.

This clonotype came up a few times. The chain links TRBV19 to TRBJ1-6, with D hard to call. Per the germline V gene, CDR1 is LNHDA and CDR2 is SQIVND (reference sequence). V lost 5 bases and J 5 bases, leaving 7 bases between the germline ends. The CDR3 extends over 13 amino acids. The CDR3 nucleotides read TGTGCCAGTAGTCCAGAAAATAATTCACCCCTCCACTTT. Translation: CASSPENNSPLHF. Together with reference TRBV19 and TRBJ1-6, the CDR3 gives the full variable domain: DGGITQSPKYLFRKEGQNVTLSCEQNLNHDAMYWYRQDPGQGLRLIYYSQIVNDFQKGDIAEGYSVSREKKESFPLTVTSAQKNPTAFYLCASSPENNSPLHFGNGTRLTVT.

There are a few counts of this clonotype. This chain links TRBV18 with TRBJ1-1, with 7 bases that match TRBD1. This CDR3 is built from 14 residues. Looked up from germline, CDR1 is KGHSH and CDR2 is LQKENI. The V gene end was trimmed by 4 bases and the J gene end by 6 bases; junction bases not matched to a gene: 8. This CDR3 reads CASSLTGVNSEAFF. The DNA for the CDR3 is TGTGCCAGCTCACTTACAGGGGTTAACTCTGAAGCTTTCTTT.

V gene TRBV4-3 combines with J gene TRBJ2-1; 12 nucleotides line up with TRBD2. The CDR3 is 18 amino acids. Germline V gives CDR1 LGHNA, CDR2 YSLEER. V lost 1 base and J lost 3; bases outside the gene matches: 7. This CDR3 reads CASSQVRLAGGRYNEQFF. Here the CDR3 DNA reads TGCGCCAGCAGCCAAGTGCGTCTAGCGGGGGGGCGCTACAATGAGCAGTTCTTC.

This clonotype showed up just a few times. The chain uses TRBV27 and TRBJ1-1; D possibly corresponds to TRBD1 (5 bases). Germline assignment: CDR1 MNHEY and CDR2 SMNVEV (reference sequence). The CDR3 contains 16 residues. With 10 bases removed from V and 0 bases from J, the gap between germline ends came to 21 bases. The CDR3 DNA follows: TGTGCCACCTCCTTGCGGGGGATGTCAATGAACACTGAAGCTTTCTTT. The encoded protein is CATSLRGMSMNTEAFF.

This clonotype was counted between two and nine times. V and J are TRBV12-3 or TRBV12-4 and TRBJ1-2, with TRBD1 as a possible D gene (5 bases). This CDR3 region has 13 residues. V lost 8 bases, J lost 0 bases, and 10 bases lay in between. This chain's CDR3 is CASGGTTNYGYTF. Here the CDR3 DNA reads TGTGCCAGCGGGGGGACCACTAACTATGGCTACACCTTC.

The chain links TRBV5-1 to TRBJ2-1; D gene ambiguous. V lost 2 bases and J lost 9, with 9 bases in between. This CDR3 is built from 12 residues. CDR1 SGHRS and CDR2 YFSETQ come from the germline V gene. The CDR3 region is CASSLDNAEQFF. The CDR3 region has the DNA TGCGCCAGCAGCTTAGATAATGCTGAGCAGTTCTTC.

The chain employs TRBV7-8 and TRBJ1-1; TRBD1 agrees at 9 bases. This CDR3 has 18 residues. Germline V gene lookup returns CDR1 SGHVS and CDR2 FQNEAQ. V lost 4 bases to trimming and J lost 1 base; unmatched junction nucleotides: 13. For the CDR3, the DNA is TGTGCCAGCAGCTCTACTCCGGGACAGGGACTCCCGAACACTGAAGCTTTCTTT. It codes for CASSSTPGQGLPNTEAFF.

V is TRBV20-1 and J is TRBJ2-3; D is perhaps TRBD2 (6 bases). CDR3 length: 14 residues. Germline assignment: CDR1 DFQATT and CDR2 SNEGSKA (reference sequence). The V gene lost 7 bases and the J gene lost 1 base, with 15 bases spanning the gap. CDR3 protein: CSVTGTRGTDTQYF. The CDR3 region has the DNA TGCAGTGTTACCGGGACTCGTGGCACAGATACGCAGTATTTT.

The V call is TRBV20-1, the J call TRBJ1-1; 7 bases agree with TRBD1. The CDR3 runs 15 residues. With V trimmed by 0 bases and J by 2 bases, 6 bases remained unmatched. Germline V gene sequence: CDR1 DFQATT, CDR2 SNEGSKA (reference sequence). CDR3 residues: CSARDPGGYNTEAFF. CDR3 nucleotide sequence: TGCAGTGCTAGAGACCCAGGGGGGTACAACACTGAAGCTTTCTTT.

By its share, this clonotype is medium-sized. In DNA, the CDR3 is TGTGCCAGCAGCCGTGACAGGGTATCTGGCTACACCTTC. Residues: CASSRDRVSGYTF. The V and J genes are TRBV7-2 and TRBJ1-2, with 7 bases that match TRBD1. V shed 5 bases and J 7 bases; nucleotides not matched to a gene: 7. Germline CDR1 is SGHTA and CDR2 is FQGNSA. The CDR3 totals 13 residues.

CDR3 sequence (DNA): TGCAGTGCTAGTACTAGGGGGCTGTATGGCTACACCTTC. Amino acid sequence: CSASTRGLYGYTF. The rearrangement uses TRBV20-1 and TRBJ1-2, with 7 nucleotides matching TRBD1. Germline CDR1 and CDR2: DFQATT and SNEGSKA (reference sequence). The CDR3 covers 13 residues. The V segment lost 3 bases and the J segment 5 bases; nucleotides outside the gene matches: 6.

This clonotype is medium-sized (0.01 to 0.1%). The V gene is TRBV27, the J gene TRBJ1-5, with D possibly being TRBD1 (6 bases). V lost 6 bases to trimming and J lost 0 bases, with 15 bases between them. This CDR3 has 16 residues. Germline values: CDR1 MNHEY, CDR2 SMNVEV (reference sequence). CDR3 in amino acids: CASSRTLTGSNQPQHF. In DNA form, the CDR3 reads TGTGCCAGCAGCCGGACACTGACAGGTAGCAATCAGCCCCAGCATTTT.

V gene TRBV19 combines with J gene TRBJ1-2; perhaps TRBD1 as D (5 bases). This CDR3 has 12 amino acids. The V end lost 6 bases, the J end lost 2 bases, and 7 bases lay between the germline ends. Germline V gene data show CDR1 as LNHDA and CDR2 as SQIVND (reference sequence). CDR3 protein: CASRDTNYGYTF. CDR3 DNA: TGTGCCAGTAGGGACACCAACTATGGCTACACCTTC. Full variable domain (missing parts from reference TRBV19 and TRBJ1-2): DGGITQSPKYLFRKEGQNVTLSCEQNLNHDAMYWYRQDPGQGLRLIYYSQIVNDFQKGDIAEGYSVSREKKESFPLTVTSAQKNPTAFYLCASRDTNYGYTFGSGTRLTVV.